The 22 T cell receptor beta chains below were found in one sample sequenced in a study of blood T cell repertoires in COVID-19. Measured with immunoSEQ multiplex PCR; TCRdb has only the in-frame clones, and not every one. The data hold roughly 170,000 clones, with about 88% observed a single time. The sequenced sample consisted of peripheral blood. The receptors were sampled from a man in his sixties with acute or convalescent COVID-19.

The rearrangement uses TRBV12-3 or TRBV12-4 and TRBJ2-7; D perhaps matches TRBD1 (5 bases). The CDR3 loop spans 13 amino acids. The V end was cut by 1 base, the J end by 2 bases, with 6 bases between. The chain's CDR3 is CASSLGTTYEQYF. The CDR3 DNA sequence: TGTGCCAGCAGTTTAGGGACAACCTACGAGCAGTACTTC.

The V gene is TRBV10-3, the J gene TRBJ1-3; D is unclear. The V gene lost 8 bases and the J gene lost 6 bases, with 11 bases spanning the gap. The length of the CDR3 is 12 residues. Per the germline V gene, CDR1 is ENHRY and CDR2 is SYGVKD. CDR3 DNA sequence: TGTGCCATCGAGGGAAATTCAAACACCATATATTTT. As protein: CAIEGNSNTIYF.

The rearrangement uses TRBV29-1 and TRBJ1-2; possibly TRBD1 for D (6 bases). CDR3 size: 14 residues. Germline lookup yields CDR1 SQVTM and CDR2 ANQGSEA. V was cut by 6 bases and J by 2 bases, with 16 bases left in between. Here the CDR3 reads CSVRSGAGNYGYTF. The CDR3 coding sequence is TGCAGCGTGCGCTCAGGGGCCGGGAACTATGGCTACACCTTC.

J is TRBJ2-3 and V is TRBV30, with 8 nucleotides matching TRBD2. Germline values: CDR1 GTSNPN, CDR2 SVGIG (reference sequence). The CDR3 runs to 15 residues. Trimming cost V 0 bases and J 1 base; bases outside gene matches: 3. The CDR3 spells CAWSVQAGGTDTQYF. CDR3 DNA sequence: TGTGCCTGGAGTGTACAAGCGGGGGGCACAGATACGCAGTATTTT. The variable domain in full, completed from reference TRBV30 and TRBJ2-3, reads SQTIHQWPATLVQPVGSPLSLECTVEGTSNPNLYWYRQAAGRGLQLLFYSVGIGQISSEVPQNLSASRPQDRQFILSSKKLLLSDSGFYLCAWSVQAGGTDTQYFGPGTRLTVL.

The V and J genes are TRBV27 and TRBJ2-7, with 7 bases matching TRBD2. Per the germline V gene, CDR1 is MNHEY and CDR2 is SMNVEV (reference sequence). V trimming: 5 bases; J trimming: 7 bases; junction bases outside the gene matches: 17. The CDR3 covers 16 residues. DNA of the CDR3: TGTGCCAGCAGTCGCTACCCTAGCGGCCGTACTAGAGAGCAGTACTTC. Translating it yields CASSRYPSGRTREQYF.

The rearrangement uses TRBV18 and TRBJ1-6; no definite D call. The V gene's germline CDR1 is KGHSH and CDR2 LQKENI. Trimming removed 5 bases at V and 5 bases at J, with 16 bases between. The CDR3 contains 16 residues. The CDR3 nucleotides are TGTGCCAGCTCATCCGACCTATTCGGGGATAATTCACCCCTCCACTTT. Its protein is CASSSDLFGDNSPLHF.

The chain is built from TRBV5-6 and TRBJ2-7; the D gene is possibly TRBD2 (7 bases). V was shortened by 4 bases and J by 4 bases, with 21 bases between the two germline ends. This CDR3 region has 16 residues. Germline V lookup: CDR1 SGHDT, CDR2 YYEEEE. CDR3 sequence (DNA): TGTGCCAGCAGCCTTCCACAGGGCGGGGGAGGTTACGAGCAGTACTTC. It codes for CASSLPQGGGGYEQYF.

This chain connects TRBV9 to TRBJ2-1; 8 bases map to TRBD2. The CDR3 is made up of 17 amino acids. Trimming cost V 2 bases and J 1 base; bases outside gene matches: 8. Germline V gene sequence: CDR1 SGDLS, CDR2 YYNGEE. The CDR3 is CASSVGRGANSYNEQFF. The CDR3 DNA reads as TGTGCCAGCAGCGTCGGGCGGGGGGCCAATTCCTACAATGAGCAGTTCTTC.

The chain uses TRBV18 and TRBJ1-5; unclear D gene. The ends were cut back, 2 bases at V and 0 bases at J, with 5 bases in the middle. The germline V gene has CDR1 KGHSH and CDR2 LQKENI. The CDR3 consists of 14 residues. Here the CDR3 reads CASSPTASNQPQHF. The CDR3, as DNA: TGTGCCAGCTCACCAACAGCTAGCAATCAGCCCCAGCATTTT.

This clone was counted once. The rearrangement joins TRBV5-6 to TRBJ1-2; TRBD1 matches at 9 bases. The germline V gene has CDR1 SGHDT and CDR2 YYEEEE. CDR3 length: 14 amino acids. J lost 2 bases, V lost 7 bases, and 6 bases had no gene match. CDR3 sequence (DNA): TGTGCCAGCGCCTTAGGACAGGGGAACTATGGCTACACCTTC. Translating it yields CASALGQGNYGYTF.

This clone came up a few times. The V call is TRBV19, the J call TRBJ2-7; the match to TRBD2 covers 11 bases. The CDR3 covers 14 residues. Germline CDR1 reads LNHDA; CDR2 reads SQIVND (reference sequence). The J segment lost 3 bases and the V segment lost 5 bases, leaving 3 bases of the junction unmatched. DNA of the CDR3: TGTGCCAGTAGTTTCGGGACTAGCGGCTACGAGCAGTACTTC. Translating gives CASSFGTSGYEQYF.

This clone came up once. The rearrangement uses TRBV11-2 and TRBJ2-1, with TRBD2 matching over 9 bases. The CDR3 consists of 13 residues. CDR1 SGHAT and CDR2 FQNNGV come from the germline V gene. After removal of 9 bases from V and 4 bases from J, the junction contained 4 bases not matched to a gene. CDR3 nucleotides: TGTGCCAGTAGACTAGCGGCTTACAATGAGCAGTTCTTC. This sequence encodes CASRLAAYNEQFF. The whole variable domain, remainder taken from reference TRBV11-2 and TRBJ2-1, is EAGVAQSPRYKIIEKRQSVAFWCNPISGHATLYWYQQILGQGPKLLIQFQNNGVVDDSQLPKDRFSAERLKGVDSTLKIQPAKLEDSAVYLCASRLAAYNEQFFGPGTRLTVL.

This sequence joins TRBV10-3 and TRBJ1-1; 9 positions match TRBD1. The germline CDR1 and CDR2 sequences are ENHRY and SYGVKD. Germline trimming cut 5 bases from V and 1 base from J; bases unmatched to any gene: 2. The CDR3 has 14 residues. The CDR3, as DNA: TGTGCCATCAGTATGACAGGGGGGAACACTGAAGCTTTCTTT. This sequence encodes CAISMTGGNTEAFF.

This clone was counted only a few times. This chain joins TRBV27 and TRBJ1-3, with D perhaps TRBD1 (6 bases). V was cut by 7 bases and J by 2 bases, with 9 bases left in between. The germline gives CDR1 MNHEY, CDR2 SMNVEV (reference sequence). The CDR3 is made up of 13 amino acids. The CDR3 sequence: CASINRAGNTIYF. The CDR3, as DNA: TGTGCCAGCATAAACAGGGCTGGAAACACCATATATTTT.

In this sample, this clone turned up once. DNA for the CDR3: TGTGCCAGCAGCCCTCAGGGAAACACCATATATTTT. This translates into CASSPQGNTIYF. This chain uses TRBV9 with TRBJ1-3; no clear D. This CDR3 is 12 amino acids long. V shed 4 bases and J shed 4 bases, with 6 bases lying between them. The V gene's germline CDR1 is SGDLS and CDR2 YYNGEE.

The chain joins TRBV19 to TRBJ1-1, with D tentatively TRBD1 (5 bases). Trimming removed 6 bases at V and 5 bases at J, with 13 bases between. Per germline, CDR1 LNHDA and CDR2 SQIVND (reference sequence). The length of the CDR3 is 13 residues. CDR3 sequence: CASRGRGGTEAFF. For the CDR3, the DNA is TGTGCCAGTAGAGGACGGGGGGGGACTGAAGCTTTCTTT.

By share, this clone counts as medium-sized. The chain uses TRBV7-6 and TRBJ2-2; 9 nucleotides align to TRBD1. V dropped 6 bases and J dropped 6; count of bases not matched to a gene: 8. The CDR3 consists of 15 residues. The germline CDR1 and CDR2 sequences are SGHVS and FNYEAQ. CDR3 loop: CASSPGTGWAGELFF. In DNA form, the CDR3 reads TGTGCCAGCAGTCCCGGGACAGGGTGGGCCGGGGAGCTGTTTTTT.

In this sample, this clone turned up a few times. The CDR3 DNA is TGTGCCAGCTATCAACAGTATTGGGATGAGCAGTTCTTC. Translating it yields CASYQQYWDEQFF. The gene calls are TRBV12-3 or TRBV12-4 and TRBJ2-1; unclear D gene. The CDR3 runs to 13 residues. Trimming left V 8 bases short and J 8 bases short, with 16 bases between.

This sequence joins TRBV6-5 and TRBJ1-6; 8 bases are shared with TRBD1. Germline loops: CDR1 MNHEY, CDR2 SVGAGI. The length of the CDR3 is 13 residues. V shed 7 bases, J shed 11 bases, and the junction held 7 bases outside the gene matches. The CDR3 DNA follows: TGTGCCAGCACCGACAGGGACAGGACACCCCTCCACTTT. Protein product: CASTDRDRTPLHF.

The chain combines TRBV24-1 with TRBJ2-5; 8 nucleotides agree with TRBD1. This CDR3 has 15 amino acids. V trimming: 3 bases; J trimming: 5 bases; junction bases outside the gene matches: 7. CDR1 and CDR2 from the germline V gene are KGHDR and SFDVKD. DNA for the CDR3: TGTGCCACCAGTGATCCGACAGGGGCAAGGGAGACCCAGTACTTC. This encodes CATSDPTGARETQYF.

The rearrangement links TRBV6-5 to TRBJ1-2; D might be TRBD1 (5 bases). This CDR3 spans 16 amino acids. V dropped 1 base and J dropped 1 base, with 13 bases sitting between them. CDR1 MNHEY and CDR2 SVGAGI come from the germline V gene. The CDR3 coding sequence is TGTGCCAGCAGTTACTTCCGACAGCCTAGTAACTATGGCTACACCTTC. The encoded protein is CASSYFRQPSNYGYTF.

The DNA of the CDR3 is TGTGCCAGCAGTCCCAGGGAATTTGATGGCTACACCTTC. Translated, it gives CASSPREFDGYTF. This sequence joins TRBV27 and TRBJ1-2, with a weak D call TRBD1 (5 bases). The CDR3 covers 13 residues. Trimming cost V 5 bases and J 6 bases, with 13 bases left between them. CDR1 MNHEY and CDR2 SMNVEV come from the germline V gene (reference sequence).